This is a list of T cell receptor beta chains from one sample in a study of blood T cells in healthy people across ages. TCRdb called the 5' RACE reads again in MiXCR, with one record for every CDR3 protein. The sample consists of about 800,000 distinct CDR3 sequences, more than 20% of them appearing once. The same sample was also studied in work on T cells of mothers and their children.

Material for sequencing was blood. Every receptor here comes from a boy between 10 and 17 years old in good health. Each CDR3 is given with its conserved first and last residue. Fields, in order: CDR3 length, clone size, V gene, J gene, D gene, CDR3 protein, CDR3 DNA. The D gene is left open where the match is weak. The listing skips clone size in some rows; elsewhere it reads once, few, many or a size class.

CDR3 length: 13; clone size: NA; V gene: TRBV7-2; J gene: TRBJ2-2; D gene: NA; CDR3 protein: CASSLAGFGELFF; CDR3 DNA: TGTGCCAGCAGCTTAGCAGGTTTCGGGGAGCTGTTTTTT
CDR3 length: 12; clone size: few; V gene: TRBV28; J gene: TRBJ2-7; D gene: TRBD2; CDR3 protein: CASTGLADEQYF; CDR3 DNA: TGTGCCAGCACGGGACTAGCGGACGAGCAGTACTTC
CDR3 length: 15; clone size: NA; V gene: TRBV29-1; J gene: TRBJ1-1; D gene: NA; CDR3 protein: CSAKPAWGKDTEALF; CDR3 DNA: TGCAGCGCCAAACCTGCCTGGGGGAAAGACACTGAAGCTCTCTTT
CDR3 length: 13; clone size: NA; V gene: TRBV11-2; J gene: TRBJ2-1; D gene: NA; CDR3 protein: CASSLTRDYEQFF; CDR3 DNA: TGTGCCAGCAGCTTAACCAGGGACTATGAGCAGTTCTTC
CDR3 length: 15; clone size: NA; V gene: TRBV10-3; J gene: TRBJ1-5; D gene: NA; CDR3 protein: CAIRPGLLGNQPQHF; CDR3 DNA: TGTGCCATCAGACCAGGCCTCCTGGGCAATCAGCCCCAGCATTTT
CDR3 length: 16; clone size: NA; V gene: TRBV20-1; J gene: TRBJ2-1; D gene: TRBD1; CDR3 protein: CSARSTRDRVFYEQFF; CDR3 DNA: TGCAGTGCTCGTTCGACTCGGGACAGGGTCTTCTATGAGCAGTTCTTC
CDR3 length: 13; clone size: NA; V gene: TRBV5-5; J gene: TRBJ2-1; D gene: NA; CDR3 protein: CASSLAMYNEQFF; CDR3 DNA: TGTGCCAGCAGCTTGGCCATGTACAATGAGCAGTTCTTC
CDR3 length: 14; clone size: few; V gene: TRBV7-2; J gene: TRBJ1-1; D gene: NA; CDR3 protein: CASSAYSVNTEAFF; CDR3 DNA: TGTGCCAGCAGCGCTTATTCAGTGAACACTGAAGCTTTCTTT
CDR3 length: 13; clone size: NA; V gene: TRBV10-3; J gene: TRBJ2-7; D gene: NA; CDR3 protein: CAISEMPHYEQYF; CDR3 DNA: TGTGCCATCAGTGAGATGCCTCATTACGAGCAGTACTTC
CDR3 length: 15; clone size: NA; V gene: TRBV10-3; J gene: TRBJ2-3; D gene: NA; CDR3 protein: CAITRDLSGPDTQYF; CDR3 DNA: TGTGCCATCACCCGGGACTTGTCTGGACCAGATACGCAGTATTTT
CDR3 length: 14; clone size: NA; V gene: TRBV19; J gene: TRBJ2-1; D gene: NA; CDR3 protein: CASSIGGDYNEQFF; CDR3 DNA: TGTGCCAGTAGTATAGGGGGCGACTACAATGAGCAGTTCTTC
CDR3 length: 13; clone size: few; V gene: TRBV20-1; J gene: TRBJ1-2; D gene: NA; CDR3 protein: CNAAKGRLDGYTF; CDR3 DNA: TGCAATGCGGCGAAAGGAAGGCTTGATGGCTACACCTTC